The rows below give T cell receptor beta chains drawn from one sample of a study of shared clonotypes between healthy human individuals. Only in-frame clones appear in the TCRdb table, and some are missing; sequencing was by immunoSEQ multiplex PCR. The data show some 1 million clones, around 74% seen once. Sample: memory CD4+ T cells sorted from blood. The receptors were sampled from a man between 18 and 29 years old in good health. Both conserved end residues are part of each CDR3. A D gene is named only where the DNA matches it firmly. Some rows mark clone size as missing; the rest say once, few, many or name a class of expanded clone.

v_gene	d_gene	abundance	j_gene	CDR3nt	CDR3aa
TRBV28	NA	NA	TRBJ1-3	TGTGCCAGCAGCTTACACGTTGGGGGGGCGTTGGCCATAGGAAACACCATATATTTT	CASSLHVGGALAIGNTIYF
TRBV19	NA	many	TRBJ2-7	TGTGCCAGTAGTGCGACAACTAGCACCACCCAAGTCTACGAGCAGTACTTC	CASSATTSTTQVYEQYF
TRBV7-9	TRBD1	NA	TRBJ1-1	TGTGCCAGCAGCGTCTCCGGGACAGGTTGGACTTTCTTT	CASSVSGTGWTFF
TRBV5-4	NA	NA	TRBJ2-1	TGTGCCAGCAGCTCCGGACTTACGAACAATGAGCAGTTCTTC	CASSSGLTNNEQFF
TRBV7-9	NA	NA	TRBJ1-1	TGTGCCAGCAGCCCCCTTCCTGACACTGAAGCTTTCTTT	CASSPLPDTEAFF
TRBV28	NA	NA	TRBJ1-5	TGTGCCAGCAAAAGGGGCGCGAGGCAGCCCCAGCATTTT	CASKRGARQPQHF
TRBV7-2	TRBD2	NA	TRBJ2-7	TGTGCCAGCAGCCCTCCTAGCGGCCTTTCCTACGAGCAGTACTTC	CASSPPSGLSYEQYF
TRBV19	NA	once	TRBJ1-5	TGTGCCACTCAGGGTCCTCTCGGTATCCAGCCCCAGCATTTT	CATQGPLGIQPQHF
TRBV10-1	TRBD1	NA	TRBJ1-1	TGCGCCAGCAGTGTCGGACAGGGGGACACTGAAGCTTTCTTT	CASSVGQGDTEAFF
TRBV7-8	NA	NA	TRBJ1-6	TGTGCCAGCAGCGGGGGCCCGAATTCACCCCTCCACTTT	CASSGGPNSPLHF
TRBV18	TRBD1	few	TRBJ2-7	TGTGCCAGCTCACCCTCCGGGACAGGGAGCTACGAGCAGTACTTC	CASSPSGTGSYEQYF
TRBV10-2	TRBD1	NA	TRBJ1-5	TGCGCCAGCAGTGCCAGGGGGGGGGATCAGCCCCAGCATTTT	CASSARGGDQPQHF
TRBV5-1	NA	NA	TRBJ2-3	TGCGCCAGCAGCTTGAGGGGGGCGGGCACAGATACGCAGTATTTT	CASSLRGAGTDTQYF
TRBV5-1	NA	NA	TRBJ1-3	TGCGCCAGCAGCTTTGGACAGCTCTCTGGAAACACCATATATTTT	CASSFGQLSGNTIYF
TRBV10-3	NA	NA	TRBJ2-3	TGTGCCATCAGTGGTAGCACAGATACGCAGTATTTT	CAISGSTDTQYF
TRBV5-6	TRBD2	NA	TRBJ2-7	TGTGCCAGCAGCTTGGAGGCTAGCGGGAGGCGGGAGCAGTACTTC	CASSLEASGRREQYF
TRBV5-1	TRBD2	NA	TRBJ2-1	TGCGCCAGCAGCTCCATAGCGGGAGAAGCCCACAATGAGCAGTTCTTC	CASSSIAGEAHNEQFF
TRBV5-1	NA	NA	TRBJ1-5	TGCGCCAGCAGCTTGGACAGTGTAGGGAATCAGCCCCAGCATTTT	CASSLDSVGNQPQHF
TRBV4-1	TRBD2	many	TRBJ2-1	TGCGCCAGCAGCCAAGGGGGACTAGCCGGACCCTACAATGAGCAGTTCTTC	CASSQGGLAGPYNEQFF
TRBV7-6	TRBD2	NA	TRBJ2-5	TGTGCCAGCAGCCCCGTGGCGGGGACTAGCGGTTCTCAAGAGACCCAGTACTTC	CASSPVAGTSGSQETQYF
TRBV7-2	NA	once	TRBJ2-3	TGTGCCAGCAGCTTAGCGAGCGGGTGGGGAGATACGCAGTATTTT	CASSLASGWGDTQYF
TRBV6-1	NA	NA	TRBJ2-3	TGTGCCAGCAGTGAGGACACACTAGCTACAGATACGCAGTATTTT	CASSEDTLATDTQYF
TRBV12-5	TRBD1	few	TRBJ1-1	TGTGCTAGTGGCCCTGGACAGGGGGCTAGGGGCACTGAAGCTTTCTTT	CASGPGQGARGTEAFF
TRBV2	NA	NA	TRBJ2-3	TGTGCCAGCCACTTGGACTCTCGGGTGGGGGATACGCAGTATTTT	CASHLDSRVGDTQYF
TRBV5-4	NA	NA	TRBJ2-7	TGTGCCAGCAGCAAGAGGGCAGGGACCAGCTACGAGCAGTACTTC	CASSKRAGTSYEQYF
TRBV27	NA	NA	TRBJ1-4	TGTGCCAGCGCCGGGGGGCAGAATGAAAAACTGTTTTTT	CASAGGQNEKLFF
TRBV15	TRBD2	NA	TRBJ2-1	TGTGCCACCAGCAGAGCGACTAGCGGGGGCGAGCAGTTCTTC	CATSRATSGGEQFF
TRBV6-6	TRBD1	NA	TRBJ2-7	TGTGCCAGCAGTTCCCCGAGACAGGGGGCTTACGAGCAGTACTTC	CASSSPRQGAYEQYF
TRBV29-1	NA	NA	TRBJ2-7	TGCAGCGTTTTAGGGGTGTACGAGCAGTACTTC	CSVLGVYEQYF
TRBV2	NA	NA	TRBJ1-4	TGTGCCAGCAGTGAAGCGCTTGAAAAACTGTTTTTT	CASSEALEKLFF
TRBV28	NA	NA	TRBJ2-2	TGTGCCAGCAGTTTAGTTGGGGCGCGCACCGGGGAGCTGTTTTTT	CASSLVGARTGELFF
TRBV5-4	NA	once	TRBJ2-1	TGTGCCAGCAGCTTGCGAGGGCCCAATGAGCAGTTCTTC	CASSLRGPNEQFF
TRBV13	NA	NA	TRBJ2-7	TGTGCCAGCAGCTCTTGGACCGGATCCGGCGAGCAGTACTTC	CASSSWTGSGEQYF
TRBV2	NA	NA	TRBJ2-7	TGTGCCAGCAGTGATGCAGGGGCCGGGGAGCAGTACTTC	CASSDAGAGEQYF
TRBV7-9	TRBD2	once	TRBJ2-1	TGTGCCAGCAGCTACGGGACTAGCTCCTACAATGAGCAGTTCTTC	CASSYGTSSYNEQFF
TRBV6-6	NA	NA	TRBJ2-3	TGTGCCAGCAGTTACTCCGTCTCCTTTAGCACAGATACGCAGTATTTT	CASSYSVSFSTDTQYF
TRBV6-5	NA	many	TRBJ2-2	TGTGCCAGCAGGCGAGGGACGGAGAACACCGGGGAGCTGTTTTTT	CASRRGTENTGELFF
TRBV11-2	TRBD1	NA	TRBJ1-2	TGTGCCAGCAGCTCGACAGGGGGAAAGGGCTATGGCTACACCTTC	CASSSTGGKGYGYTF
TRBV28	TRBD1	once	TRBJ1-2	TGTGCCAGCAGTTTAGGTACAGGGGCCAACTATGGCTACACCTTC	CASSLGTGANYGYTF
TRBV10-3	TRBD2	NA	TRBJ2-1	TGTGCCATCAGTGAGATGCGCGGGAGCGATGAGCAGTTCTTC	CAISEMRGSDEQFF
TRBV5-4	TRBD1	NA	TRBJ1-3	TGTGCCAGCAGCTTAAAAGGGGGCCACTCTGGAAACACCATATATTTT	CASSLKGGHSGNTIYF
TRBV27	NA	NA	TRBJ1-1	TGTGCCAGCAGCAATGCAGGGTCCACTGAAGCTTTCTTT	CASSNAGSTEAFF
TRBV27	TRBD1	few	TRBJ2-3	TGTGCCAGCAGCCGCAGGGGGACGGGGACGCAGTATTTT	CASSRRGTGTQYF
TRBV30	NA	many	TRBJ1-1	TGTGCCTGCTCGAAGCAGAACACTGAAGCTTTCTTT	CACSKQNTEAFF
TRBV9	NA	NA	TRBJ2-3	TGTGCCAGCAGCGTAGAGGGCCGGTCGGCCGATACGCAGTATTTT	CASSVEGRSADTQYF
TRBV5-1	TRBD2	NA	TRBJ2-1	TGCGCCAGCAGCTTGGAGGCTAGCGGGAGTAGAGATGAGCAGTTCTTC	CASSLEASGSRDEQFF
TRBV4-3	NA	many	TRBJ2-7	TGCGCCAGCAGCCAAGATTCGGCTAAGGGGTCCTACGAGCAGTACTTC	CASSQDSAKGSYEQYF
TRBV7-2	NA	many	TRBJ1-1	TGTGCCAGCAGCATGACGACCCTGAACACTGAAGCTTTCTTT	CASSMTTLNTEAFF
TRBV9	TRBD1	NA	TRBJ2-1	TGTGCCAGCAGCGTAGGTGGGGCGGGACAGGTTACCTTGGAGCAGTTCTTC	CASSVGGAGQVTLEQFF
TRBV15	NA	NA	TRBJ2-1	TGTGCCACCCGTGGGGGCGGGGTCTATGAGCAGTTCTTC	CATRGGGVYEQFF
TRBV27	NA	NA	TRBJ2-4	TGTGCCAGCGGTAGGGGCATTCAGTACTTC	CASGRGIQYF
TRBV2	TRBD2	NA	TRBJ2-2	TGTGCCACGGGGGGGCAAGAGTCCGGGGAGCTGTTTTTT	CATGGQESGELFF
TRBV18	NA	NA	TRBJ2-7	TGTGCCAGCTCACCACCCGGGGCCTACGAGCAGTACTTC	CASSPPGAYEQYF
TRBV12-2	NA	NA	TRBJ2-3	TGTGCAAGTCGCTTAGCAAAACCCCGACCCGGTTACACAGATACGCAGTATTTT	CASRLAKPRPGYTDTQYF
TRBV7-8	TRBD1	NA	TRBJ2-2	TGTGCCAGCAGCTCAACGACAGGGAGTATTCCCGGGGAGCTGTTTTTT	CASSSTTGSIPGELFF